This passage covers 5 T cell receptor beta chains from one sample sequenced in a study of blood T cell repertoires in COVID-19. Measured with immunoSEQ multiplex PCR; TCRdb has only the in-frame clones, and not every one. The data contain about 240,000 clones, around 82% of them seen just once; the ten biggest clones take up over 3.5%. What was sequenced was peripheral blood. Receptor source: a woman aged 70 to 79 with acute or convalescent COVID-19.

This clone was seen once. CDR3 nucleotides: TGTGCCAGCAGCTGGATCTCAGGGGAGGGTCATGAAAAACTGTTTTTT. As protein: CASSWISGEGHEKLFF. The chain recombines TRBV5-6 with TRBJ1-4; weak D call: TRBD1 (6 bases). Trimming left V 3 bases short and J 6 bases short, with 18 bases between. Germline loops: CDR1 SGHDT, CDR2 YYEEEE. The CDR3 consists of 16 residues.

The rearrangement links TRBV6-2 or TRBV6-3 to TRBJ2-1; maybe TRBD1 (6 bases). CDR3 size: 12 residues. Germline V lookup: CDR1 MNHEY, CDR2 SVGEGT. V was clipped by 5 bases and J by 13 bases, with 15 bases between them. CDR3 sequence reads: CASSKADRLQFF. DNA for the CDR3: TGTGCCAGCAGTAAGGCTGACAGGCTCCAGTTCTTC.

This chain's CDR3 is CASSPSYNNEQFF. The CDR3 DNA reads TGCGCCAGCAGCCCGTCATACAACAATGAGCAGTTCTTC. The rearrangement joins TRBV4-3 to TRBJ2-1; D gene unclear. Trimming removed 4 bases from V and 5 bases from J, with 9 bases in between. CDR3 size: 13 residues. Germline V CDR1 and CDR2: LGHNA, YSLEER.

This chain joins TRBV7-2 and TRBJ2-2; D is perhaps TRBD1 (5 bases). Trimming stripped 1 base from V and 4 bases from J, with 13 bases between. The CDR3 contains 16 residues. Per germline, CDR1 SGHTA and CDR2 FQGNSA. CDR3: CASSLGRAVGTGELFF. CDR3 nucleotides: TGTGCCAGCAGCTTAGGCAGGGCCGTGGGCACCGGGGAGCTGTTTTTT.

The chain employs TRBV5-1 and TRBJ1-5, with 10 nucleotides matching TRBD1. From germline, CDR1 is SGHRS and CDR2 YFSETQ. This CDR3 has 14 amino acids. Unmatched junction bases numbered 5, after V lost 4 bases and J lost 7 bases. CDR3 in amino acids: CASSPGQGGQPQHF. CDR3 DNA: TGCGCCAGCAGCCCTGGACAGGGGGGCCAGCCCCAGCATTTT.